One and the same sample provided the 32 T cell receptor beta chains below, sequenced in a study of blood T cell repertoires in COVID-19. This table comes from immunoSEQ multiplex PCR, and its TCRdb copy is limited to in-frame clones, with some not included. Of under 250,000 clones listed, 65% to 90% are singletons. The sample consisted of peripheral blood. Every receptor here comes from a woman in her seventies with acute or convalescent COVID-19.

CDR3 amino acids: CASRLKSTGDSNQPQHF. Written as DNA, the CDR3 is TGTGCCAGCAGATTAAAATCGACGGGGGATAGCAATCAGCCCCAGCATTTT. The V gene is TRBV3-1 (or the pseudogene TRBV3-2), the J gene TRBJ1-5; D may be TRBD1 (5 bases). The CDR3 totals 17 residues. Germline CDR1 and CDR2: LGHDT and YNNKEL (reference sequence). Trimming pared 6 bases from V and 0 bases from J, leaving 18 bases between.

This clone has only one observation. The CDR3 bases are TGTGCCAGCAGTGAAGGGATCGGCGGGGGCGCAGATACGCAGTATTTT. It encodes CASSEGIGGGADTQYF. The V and J genes are TRBV6-1 and TRBJ2-3, with TRBD2 as a possible D gene (7 bases). V gave up 1 base and J gave up 4 bases, with 15 bases separating them. The CDR3 is 16 amino acids. The V gene's germline CDR1 is MNHNS and CDR2 SASEGT.

The V gene is TRBV14, the J gene TRBJ1-1, with a weak D call TRBD1 (5 bases). CDR3 length: 16 amino acids. Germline V gene data show CDR1 as SGHDN and CDR2 as FVKESK. V was trimmed by 1 base and J by 0 bases, leaving 12 bases between them. In nucleotides, the CDR3 is TGTGCCAGCAGCCAAGTCCCGGGGGGGATGAACACTGAAGCTTTCTTT. It yields the protein CASSQVPGGMNTEAFF.

The rearrangement uses TRBV20-1 and TRBJ1-2; D is unresolved. The CDR3 runs 10 residues. The V gene's germline CDR1 is DFQATT and CDR2 SNEGSKA (reference sequence). V gave up 3 bases and J gave up 7 bases, with 6 bases separating them. CDR3 sequence reads: CSASFSGYTF. The DNA for the CDR3 is TGCAGTGCTAGTTTCAGTGGCTACACCTTC.

This chain connects TRBV30 to TRBJ2-2; no reliable D call. In germline, CDR1 is GTSNPN, CDR2 SVGIG (reference sequence). The CDR3 consists of 14 residues. The V and J ends lost 0 bases and 0 bases respectively, with 5 bases between them. The CDR3 is CAWSVNTNTGELFF. CDR3 sequence (DNA): TGTGCCTGGAGTGTAAACACGAACACCGGGGAGCTGTTTTTT. Supplemented by reference TRBV30 and TRBJ2-2, the full variable domain reads SQTIHQWPATLVQPVGSPLSLECTVEGTSNPNLYWYRQAAGRGLQLLFYSVGIGQISSEVPQNLSASRPQDRQFILSSKKLLLSDSGFYLCAWSVNTNTGELFFGEGSRLTVL.

The rearrangement links TRBV2 to TRBJ2-2, with unresolved D. The CDR3 loop spans 15 amino acids. V lost 5 bases and J lost 1, with 11 bases in between. The V gene's germline CDR1 is SNHLY and CDR2 FYNNEI. The CDR3: CASSPQNMNTGELFF. The CDR3 DNA follows: TGTGCCAGCAGTCCCCAGAATATGAACACCGGGGAGCTGTTTTTT.

In this sample, this clone turned up a few times. CDR3 DNA: TGTGCCAGCAGTCGGACAGGGGTTAACACTGAAGCTTTCTTT. It is translated as CASSRTGVNTEAFF. This chain joins TRBV6-5 and TRBJ1-1, with 9 bases that match TRBD1. Looked up from germline, CDR1 is MNHEY and CDR2 is SVGAGI. The ends lost 5 bases at V and 2 bases at J; junction bases unmatched: 3. The CDR3 totals 14 residues.

The CDR3: CASTRGHNSNYGYTF. The CDR3 region has the DNA TGTGCCAGCACTCGAGGACACAACTCTAACTATGGCTACACCTTC. The chain carries TRBV6-5 and TRBJ1-2, with D possibly being TRBD1 (5 bases). Germline CDR1 and CDR2: MNHEY and SVGAGI. The V end was cut by 7 bases, the J end by 0 bases, with 15 bases between. The CDR3 is 15 amino acids.

This sequence joins TRBV29-1 and TRBJ2-2; 7 bases line up with TRBD1. Germline V gene sequence: CDR1 SQVTM, CDR2 ANQGSEA. The J segment lost 2 bases and the V segment lost 6 bases, leaving 9 bases of the junction unmatched. The CDR3 has 15 residues. The CDR3 loop reads CSVSDRALNTGELFF. The CDR3, as DNA: TGCAGCGTGTCTGACAGGGCGCTAAACACCGGGGAGCTGTTTTTT.

This chain joins TRBV15 and TRBJ1-5; the match to TRBD1 covers 7 bases. After removal of 0 bases from V and 7 bases from J, the junction contained 6 bases not matched to a gene. Germline lookup yields CDR1 LNHNV and CDR2 YYDKDF (reference sequence). This CDR3 has 15 residues. CDR3 nucleotides: TGTGCCACCAGCAGAGAACCTGGGACAGTCCAGCCCCAGCATTTT. This gives the protein CATSREPGTVQPQHF. Complete variable domain (other parts from reference TRBV15 and TRBJ1-5): DAMVIQNPRYQVTQFGKPVTLSCSQTLNHNVMYWYQQKSSQAPKLLFHYYDKDFNNEADTPDNFQSRRPNTSFCFLDIRSPGLGDTAMYLCATSREPGTVQPQHFGDGTRLSIL.

A note on this clone: Additional DNA sequences in this sample encode the identical CDR3. This sequence joins TRBV29-1 and TRBJ1-2; D is unclear. Germline-derived CDR1 and CDR2 are SQVTM and ANQGSEA. The CDR3 is made up of 12 amino acids. Trimming pared 3 bases from V and 1 base from J, leaving 6 bases between. The DNA for the CDR3 is TGCAGCGTTGAGGCGGTTAACTATGGCTACACCTTC. Its protein product is CSVEAVNYGYTF.

The chain is built from TRBV10-3 and TRBJ2-3; D is uncertain. This CDR3 comprises 14 residues. Trimming removed 3 bases from V and 2 bases from J, with 9 bases in between. Germline V gene data show CDR1 as ENHRY and CDR2 as SYGVKD. The CDR3: CAISEKADTDTQYF. CDR3 coding DNA: TGTGCCATCAGTGAAAAGGCGGACACAGATACGCAGTATTTT.

The V and J genes are TRBV2 and TRBJ2-5, with a tentative D call TRBD1 (5 bases). The CDR3 runs 13 residues. The V end was cut by 7 bases, the J end by 2 bases, with 11 bases between. The germline V gene encodes CDR1 SNHLY and CDR2 FYNNEI. The CDR3 sequence: CASITHRQETQYF. Here the CDR3 DNA reads TGTGCCAGCATCACCCACAGGCAAGAGACCCAGTACTTC.

The V and J genes are TRBV11-2 and TRBJ2-1; 15 nucleotides line up with TRBD2. J was trimmed by 0 bases and V by 5 bases; bases with no gene match: 2. This CDR3 has 17 residues. The germline V gene encodes CDR1 SGHAT and CDR2 FQNNGV. Here the CDR3 reads CASSGTSGGYSYNEQFF. The CDR3 DNA follows: TGTGCCAGCAGCGGGACTAGCGGGGGGTACTCCTACAATGAGCAGTTCTTC.

The chain joins TRBV5-1 to TRBJ1-2; a possible D gene is TRBD1 (5 bases). This CDR3 has 13 residues. The V gene lost 4 bases and the J gene lost 2 bases, with 9 bases spanning the gap. Germline V gene sequence: CDR1 SGHRS, CDR2 YFSETQ. The CDR3 sequence is CASSPDTNYGYTF. Written as DNA, the CDR3 is TGCGCCAGCAGCCCGGACACAAACTATGGCTACACCTTC.

This clone was seen just once. This chain uses TRBV5-6 with TRBJ1-1; D not certain. CDR1 is SGHDT, CDR2 YYEEEE, per germline. V was shortened by 7 bases and J by 0 bases, with 13 bases between the two germline ends. The CDR3 contains 14 residues. The CDR3 DNA follows: TGTGCCAGCCGTACCGACACCATGAACACTGAAGCTTTCTTT. Its translation: CASRTDTMNTEAFF.

CDR3 protein: CASSNMSVNRGESTEAFF. CDR3 coding DNA: TGTGCCAGCAGCAATATGTCAGTTAACAGGGGGGAGTCCACTGAAGCTTTCTTT. This chain joins TRBV21-1 and TRBJ1-1; TRBD1 was called by the table and not checked on the DNA. TRBV21-1 is listed as a pseudogene. The CDR3 sequence is 18 residues long.

This chain uses TRBV7-9 with TRBJ2-7; 8 bases align to TRBD2. The trim removed 8 bases at V and 5 bases at J, leaving 5 bases unmatched. The CDR3 totals 12 residues. CDR1 is SEHNR, CDR2 FQNEAQ, per germline (reference sequence). DNA for the CDR3: TGTGCCAGCGTCGGGACTAGGAACGAGCAGTACTTC. Its translation: CASVGTRNEQYF.

On this clone itself: Other DNA sequences in the sample encode the same CDR3. V usage is TRBV5-1 and J usage is TRBJ1-5, with TRBD1 matching over 10 bases. CDR1 is SGHRS and CDR2 is YFSETQ in the germline V gene. With 4 bases clipped from V and 1 base from J, the junction kept 2 bases outside the gene matches. CDR3 size: 15 residues. CDR3 nucleotides: TGCGCCAGCAGCCCGGGACAGGGGAGCAATCAGCCCCAGCATTTT. Protein product: CASSPGQGSNQPQHF.

This clone was seen more than once but under ten times. The chain uses TRBV19 and TRBJ2-4; no clear D gene. Germline V CDR1 and CDR2: LNHDA, SQIVND (reference sequence). V was cut by 1 base and J by 6 bases, with 16 bases left in between. The CDR3 sequence is 16 residues long. The CDR3 coding sequence is TGTGCCAGTAGTATAGTACTAAAGGTGCATGGAAACATTCAGTACTTC. This codes for CASSIVLKVHGNIQYF. The full variable domain, its missing parts supplied by reference TRBV19 and TRBJ2-4, is DGGITQSPKYLFRKEGQNVTLSCEQNLNHDAMYWYRQDPGQGLRLIYYSQIVNDFQKGDIAEGYSVSREKKESFPLTVTSAQKNPTAFYLCASSIVLKVHGNIQYFGAGTRLSVL.

The rearrangement uses TRBV15 and TRBJ1-6, with no clear D. The V end lost 1 base, the J end lost 14 bases, and 21 bases lay between the germline ends. In germline, CDR1 is LNHNV, CDR2 YYDKDF (reference sequence). This CDR3 contains 16 residues. The CDR3 bases are TGTGCCACCAGCAGAGGCCTGGACGGGAGGTTGAGGACCCTCCACTTT. Protein: CATSRGLDGRLRTLHF.

The chain links TRBV7-9 to TRBJ1-6; D ambiguous. CDR3 length: 13 amino acids. Trimming took 4 bases from V and 7 from J, leaving 8 bases between them. Looked up from germline, CDR1 is SEHNR and CDR2 is FQNEAQ (reference sequence). CDR3 bases: TGTGCCAGCAGCTCAATTGAGAATTCACCCCTCCACTTT. Translated, it gives CASSSIENSPLHF.

The rearrangement links TRBV6-2 or TRBV6-3 to TRBJ2-7, with TRBD2 identical over 7 bases. V shed 2 bases, J shed 4 bases, and the junction held 8 bases outside the gene matches. Germline loops: CDR1 MNHEY, CDR2 SVGEGT. The CDR3 covers 15 residues. The CDR3 DNA reads TGTGCCAGCAGTTACGCAGCGGGATGGACGTACGAGCAGTACTTC. Encoded protein: CASSYAAGWTYEQYF.

The chain uses TRBV29-1 and TRBJ1-2; no definite D call. The germline gives CDR1 SQVTM, CDR2 ANQGSEA. The V end lost 4 bases, the J end lost 2 bases, and 11 bases lay between the germline ends. The CDR3 sequence is 13 residues long. CDR3 DNA: TGCAGCGTTGGGAGGCCTTTAAACTATGGCTACACCTTC. Translation gives CSVGRPLNYGYTF. Together with reference TRBV29-1 and TRBJ1-2, the CDR3 gives the full variable domain: SAVISQKPSRDICQRGTSLTIQCQVDSQVTMMFWYRQQPGQSLTLIATANQGSEATYESGFVIDKFPISRPNLTFSTLTVSNMSPEDSSIYLCSVGRPLNYGYTFGSGTRLTVV.

This chain uses TRBV6-2 or TRBV6-3 with TRBJ2-2; 7 positions match TRBD2. With 3 bases clipped from V and 1 base from J, the junction kept 8 bases outside the gene matches. This CDR3 comprises 17 residues. The germline CDR1 and CDR2 sequences are MNHEY and SVGEGT. The CDR3: CASSYRAGFLNTGELFF. CDR3 bases: TGTGCCAGCAGTTATAGAGCGGGGTTTTTGAACACCGGGGAGCTGTTTTTT.

The chain links TRBV5-4 to TRBJ1-4, with a possible D match to TRBD1 (6 bases). The CDR3 has 14 amino acids. Germline V gene sequence: CDR1 SGHNT, CDR2 YYREEE (reference sequence). V shed 1 base and J shed 7 bases, with 11 bases lying between them. The chain's CDR3 is CASSLPGASEKLFF. The CDR3 DNA is TGTGCCAGCAGCTTGCCAGGGGCAAGTGAAAAACTGTTTTTT.

This clone was counted between two and nine times. The chain employs TRBV11-2 and TRBJ1-3, with D possibly matching TRBD1 (6 bases). V lost 0 bases, J lost 4 bases, and 13 bases lay in between. The germline gives CDR1 SGHAT, CDR2 FQNNGV. CDR3 length: 16 amino acids. The CDR3, as DNA: TGTGCCAGCAGCTTAGACAGGGGTTGGTCCGGAAACACCATATATTTT. This translates into CASSLDRGWSGNTIYF.

This chain uses TRBV5-6 with TRBJ1-4; 8 bases are shared with TRBD1. Germline V lookup: CDR1 SGHDT, CDR2 YYEEEE. The CDR3 sequence is 15 residues long. J lost 8 bases, V lost 2 bases, and 8 bases had no gene match. CDR3 sequence (DNA): TGTGCCAGCAGCTTCACCGGGACAGGCGGGGAAAAACTGTTTTTT. It specifies CASSFTGTGGEKLFF.

In nucleotides, the CDR3 is TGTGCCAGCAGCGTGTCCCAGGGGCGAGAAAAACTGTTTTTT. Its translation is CASSVSQGREKLFF. This chain joins TRBV9 and TRBJ1-4, with a tentative D call TRBD1 (6 bases). Germline values: CDR1 SGDLS, CDR2 YYNGEE. This CDR3 is 14 amino acids long. V was shortened by 2 bases and J by 8 bases, with 13 bases between the two germline ends.

This clone was observed once. V gene TRBV7-2 combines with J gene TRBJ1-4; possibly TRBD1 for D (5 bases). The CDR3 totals 15 residues. With 3 bases removed from V and 1 base from J, the gap between germline ends came to 9 bases. Germline-derived CDR1 and CDR2 are SGHTA and FQGNSA. CDR3 coding DNA: TGTGCCAGCAGCTTGAACCAGGGAACTAATGAAAAACTGTTTTTT. This codes for CASSLNQGTNEKLFF.

J is TRBJ1-1 and V is TRBV6-1, with D possibly being TRBD1 (6 bases). Germline CDR1 reads MNHNS; CDR2 reads SASEGT. The CDR3 covers 16 residues. V was trimmed by 0 bases and J by 6 bases, leaving 17 bases between them. The CDR3 sequence: CASSEARGTLRAEAFF. The CDR3 DNA is TGTGCCAGCAGTGAAGCGAGGGGGACCCTTAGGGCTGAAGCTTTCTTT.

The V call is TRBV10-3, the J call TRBJ1-6, with D tentatively TRBD1 (6 bases). Trimming removed 7 bases at V and 8 bases at J, with 15 bases between. The CDR3 sequence is 14 residues long. Germline V gene lookup returns CDR1 ENHRY and CDR2 SYGVKD. The CDR3 region has the DNA TGTGCCATCAACGCCAACAGGGAAGATTCACCCCTCCACTTT. As protein: CAINANREDSPLHF.